This T cell receptor beta chain was observed in a study of technical replicates of blood from a few donors. Germline V gene data show CDR1 as MNHEY and CDR2 as SMNVEV (reference sequence). The CDR3 sequence is 16 residues long. Unmatched junction bases numbered 4, after V lost 5 bases and J lost 3 bases. Clones were read by immunoSEQ multiplex PCR, and TCRdb kept only the in-frame ones, dropping some. There are approximately 97,000 clones in the sample; approximately 96% occur only once, and more than 0.3% lies in the top ten. The rearrangement links TRBV27 to TRBJ2-3, with TRBD2 matching 14 bases. The sequenced sample was T cells isolated from PBMCs. The TCR originated in a human donor in good health. DNA for the CDR3: TGTGCCAGCAGTCATGGGACTAGCGGGAGAACAGATACGCAGTATTTT. Protein: CASSHGTSGRTDTQYF.